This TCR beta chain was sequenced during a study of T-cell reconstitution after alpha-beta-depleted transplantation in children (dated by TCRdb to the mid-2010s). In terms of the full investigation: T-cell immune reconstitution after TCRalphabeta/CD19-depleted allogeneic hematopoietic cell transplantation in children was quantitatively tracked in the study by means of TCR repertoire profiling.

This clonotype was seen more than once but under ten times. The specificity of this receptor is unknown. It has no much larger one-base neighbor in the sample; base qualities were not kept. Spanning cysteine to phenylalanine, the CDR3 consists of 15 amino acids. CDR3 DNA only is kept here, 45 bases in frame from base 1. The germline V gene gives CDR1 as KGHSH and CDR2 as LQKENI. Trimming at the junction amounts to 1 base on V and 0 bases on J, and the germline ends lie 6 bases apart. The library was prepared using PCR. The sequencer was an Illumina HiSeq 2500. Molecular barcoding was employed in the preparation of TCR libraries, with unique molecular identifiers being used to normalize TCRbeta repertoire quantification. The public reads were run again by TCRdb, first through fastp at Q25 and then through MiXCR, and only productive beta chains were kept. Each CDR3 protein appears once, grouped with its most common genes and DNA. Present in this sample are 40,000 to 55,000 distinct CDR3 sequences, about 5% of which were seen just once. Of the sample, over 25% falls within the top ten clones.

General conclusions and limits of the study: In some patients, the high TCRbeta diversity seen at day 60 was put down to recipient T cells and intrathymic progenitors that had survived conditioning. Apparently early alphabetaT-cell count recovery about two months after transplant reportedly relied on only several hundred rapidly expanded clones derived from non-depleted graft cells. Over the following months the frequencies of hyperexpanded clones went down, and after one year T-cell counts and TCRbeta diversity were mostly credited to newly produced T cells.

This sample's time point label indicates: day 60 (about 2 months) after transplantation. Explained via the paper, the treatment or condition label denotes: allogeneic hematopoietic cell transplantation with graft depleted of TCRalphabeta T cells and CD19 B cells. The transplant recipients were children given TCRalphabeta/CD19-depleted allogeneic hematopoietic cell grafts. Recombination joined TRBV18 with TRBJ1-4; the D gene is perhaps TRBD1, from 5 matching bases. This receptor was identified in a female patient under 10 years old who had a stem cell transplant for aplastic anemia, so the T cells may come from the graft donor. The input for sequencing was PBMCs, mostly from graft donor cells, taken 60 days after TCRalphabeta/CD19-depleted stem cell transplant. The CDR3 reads CASSPRDATNEKLFF. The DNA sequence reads TGTGCCAGCTCACCACGGGACGCAACTAATGAAAAACTGTTTTTT.